Listed below are T cell receptor beta chains from one sample, sequenced in a study of blood T cells in healthy people across ages. TCRdb re-analysed the 5' RACE reads in MiXCR, keeping a single row per CDR3 protein. This table has about 1,500,000 distinct CDR3 sequences, approximately 30% appearing once. The sequenced sample consisted of blood. The receptors come from a woman aged 25 to 39 in good health. The CDR3 runs from the conserved cysteine through the conserved F or W. Fields, in order: J gene, clone size, D gene, V gene, CDR3 DNA, CDR3 protein. A D gene is named only where the DNA matches it firmly. A clone size is listed for some rows: how often the clone was seen (once, few, many), or a class if it is expanded.

j_call: TRBJ2-5
clone_size: NA
d_call: NA
v_call: TRBV7-9
cdr3_nt: TGTGCCAGCAGCGCCCCCCCGGTTCCAGAGACCCAGTACTTC
cdr3_aa: CASSAPPVPETQYF

j_call: TRBJ2-7
clone_size: few
d_call: NA
v_call: TRBV7-2
cdr3_nt: TGTGCCAGCAGCCCGGGCCTTCTTTTCTACGAGCAGTACTTC
cdr3_aa: CASSPGLLFYEQYF

j_call: TRBJ2-1
clone_size: NA
d_call: NA
v_call: TRBV7-6
cdr3_nt: TGTGCCAGCAGCTTAAGGGGACAAACAGACAATGAGCAGTTCTTC
cdr3_aa: CASSLRGQTDNEQFF

j_call: TRBJ2-1
clone_size: NA
d_call: NA
v_call: TRBV20-1
cdr3_nt: TGCAGTGCTAGAGAACCGGGTAGGTCCTACAATGAGCAGTTCTTC
cdr3_aa: CSAREPGRSYNEQFF

j_call: TRBJ1-1
clone_size: many
d_call: NA
v_call: TRBV10-2
cdr3_nt: TGCGCCAGCAGTGTTCGACCAGGGTACACTGAAGCTTTCTTT
cdr3_aa: CASSVRPGYTEAFF

j_call: TRBJ2-1
clone_size: few
d_call: TRBD1
v_call: TRBV28
cdr3_nt: TGTGCCAGCAGTTTATTGGGGTCCGGGACAGGGGGGGGGAATGAGCAGTTCTTC
cdr3_aa: CASSLLGSGTGGGNEQFF

j_call: TRBJ2-6
clone_size: NA
d_call: NA
v_call: TRBV10-3
cdr3_nt: TGTGCCGTCAAACGGGACTCTAGGGCCAACGTCCTGACTTTC
cdr3_aa: CAVKRDSRANVLTF

j_call: TRBJ2-7
clone_size: NA
d_call: TRBD1
v_call: TRBV28
cdr3_nt: TGTGCCAGCTACGGACAGGGGCCTTTCTACGAGCAGTACTTC
cdr3_aa: CASYGQGPFYEQYF

j_call: TRBJ2-5
clone_size: many
d_call: NA
v_call: TRBV7-2
cdr3_nt: TGTGCCAGCAGCCCCGTGACCCGGGAGACCCAGTACTTC
cdr3_aa: CASSPVTRETQYF

j_call: TRBJ2-7
clone_size: few
d_call: TRBD1
v_call: TRBV7-9
cdr3_nt: TGTGCCAGCAGCGAATCCGGGACAGCAAGATTCGAGCAGTACTTC
cdr3_aa: CASSESGTARFEQYF

j_call: TRBJ2-7
clone_size: NA
d_call: NA
v_call: TRBV15
cdr3_nt: TGTGCCACCAGCAGAGAGACCGTCGGGGACTACGAGCAGTACTTC
cdr3_aa: CATSRETVGDYEQYF

j_call: TRBJ2-3
clone_size: NA
d_call: TRBD2
v_call: TRBV5-1
cdr3_nt: TGCGCCAGCAGCTACGGACTAGCGGCTAGCACAGATACGCAGTATTTT
cdr3_aa: CASSYGLAASTDTQYF

j_call: TRBJ2-1
clone_size: few
d_call: TRBD2
v_call: TRBV24-1
cdr3_nt: TGTGCCACCTCCAGTACTAGCGGGAGTAATGAGCAGTTCTTC
cdr3_aa: CATSSTSGSNEQFF

j_call: TRBJ2-1
clone_size: many
d_call: TRBD1
v_call: TRBV10-3
cdr3_nt: TGTGCCTCTAAAACCGGGACAGGTGAATACAATGAGCAGTTCTTC
cdr3_aa: CASKTGTGEYNEQFF

j_call: TRBJ2-5
clone_size: few
d_call: TRBD2
v_call: TRBV20-1
cdr3_nt: TGCAGTGCTAGGGGCCTCAGACTAGCGGGTCTCCAAGAGACCCAGTACTTC
cdr3_aa: CSARGLRLAGLQETQYF

j_call: TRBJ2-7
clone_size: few
d_call: NA
v_call: TRBV6-6
cdr3_nt: TGTGCCAGCAGTTCTACCAATTGGGCTACCTCCTACGAGCAGTACTTC
cdr3_aa: CASSSTNWATSYEQYF

j_call: TRBJ2-5
clone_size: NA
d_call: TRBD2
v_call: TRBV4-2
cdr3_nt: TGTGCCAGCAGCCGACTCCCCGGGACTAGCGGGAGTCAGACCCAGTACTTC
cdr3_aa: CASSRLPGTSGSQTQYF

j_call: TRBJ2-3
clone_size: NA
d_call: NA
v_call: TRBV9
cdr3_nt: TGTGCCAGCAGCTCCCAGCCAGAGCTAGCGACAGATACGCAGTATTTT
cdr3_aa: CASSSQPELATDTQYF

j_call: TRBJ2-3
clone_size: NA
d_call: NA
v_call: TRBV5-1
cdr3_nt: TGCGCCAGCAGCTTGAAATCCTTCCCCACAGATACGCAGTATTTT
cdr3_aa: CASSLKSFPTDTQYF

j_call: TRBJ2-7
clone_size: NA
d_call: NA
v_call: TRBV29-1
cdr3_nt: TGCAGCGGTGCCCAGGGGGGGAATGAGCAGTACTTC
cdr3_aa: CSGAQGGNEQYF

j_call: TRBJ1-2
clone_size: NA
d_call: NA
v_call: TRBV7-9
cdr3_nt: TGTGCCAGCGCCTCCCTCGTTGATGGCTACACCTTC
cdr3_aa: CASASLVDGYTF

j_call: TRBJ1-1
clone_size: NA
d_call: NA
v_call: TRBV6-5
cdr3_nt: TGTGCCAGCAGTTACTCGAGCGGCAGCGGGAGCACTGAAGCTTTCTTT
cdr3_aa: CASSYSSGSGSTEAFF

j_call: TRBJ2-5
clone_size: many
d_call: NA
v_call: TRBV6-5
cdr3_nt: TGTGCCAGCAGTTACTCCGGGAGAGCAGTACAAGAGACCCAGTACTTC
cdr3_aa: CASSYSGRAVQETQYF

j_call: TRBJ2-3
clone_size: NA
d_call: NA
v_call: TRBV28
cdr3_nt: TGTGCCAGCAGCAAGTATAGCACAGATACGCAGTATTTT
cdr3_aa: CASSKYSTDTQYF

j_call: TRBJ2-4
clone_size: NA
d_call: NA
v_call: TRBV10-2
cdr3_nt: TGCGCCAGCAGTGAATCAAACGGGGATGCCAAAAACATTCAGTACTTC
cdr3_aa: CASSESNGDAKNIQYF

j_call: TRBJ1-1
clone_size: NA
d_call: NA
v_call: TRBV6-5
cdr3_nt: TGTGCCAGCAGCTGGGGGCGGGGGGCGGGCACTGAAGCTTTCTTT
cdr3_aa: CASSWGRGAGTEAFF

j_call: TRBJ1-4
clone_size: once
d_call: NA
v_call: TRBV7-9
cdr3_nt: TGTGGCAGCAGTTCCCCGGAGGGGGGACGGGGGAATGAAAAACTGTTTTTT
cdr3_aa: CGSSSPEGGRGNEKLFF

j_call: TRBJ1-1
clone_size: NA
d_call: NA
v_call: TRBV5-1
cdr3_nt: TGCACCAGCAGCCTGGGCGGCACTATGAACACTGAAGCTTTCTTT
cdr3_aa: CTSSLGGTMNTEAFF

j_call: TRBJ2-1
clone_size: NA
d_call: TRBD2
v_call: TRBV9
cdr3_nt: TGTGCCAGCAGCCCACTAGCGGGAGGGCCTAACAATGAGCAGTTCTTC
cdr3_aa: CASSPLAGGPNNEQFF

j_call: TRBJ1-4
clone_size: NA
d_call: NA
v_call: TRBV4-1
cdr3_nt: TGCGCCAGCAGCCAACTGGGGGTTAAAGAAAAACTGTTTTTT
cdr3_aa: CASSQLGVKEKLFF

j_call: TRBJ2-2
clone_size: NA
d_call: NA
v_call: TRBV7-9
cdr3_nt: TGTGCCAGCAGCTACAGGGCGGACACCGGGGAGCTGTTTTTT
cdr3_aa: CASSYRADTGELFF